The 19 T cell receptor beta chains reported below all come from one sample, sequenced in a study of blood T cell repertoires in COVID-19. Produced via immunoSEQ multiplex PCR; TCRdb's table is partial and in-frame only. The sample has about 140,000 clones; around nine tenths are singletons. Sample: peripheral blood. Receptor source: a man aged 50 to 60 with active or convalescent COVID-19.

This rearrangement joins TRBV4-3 to TRBJ2-2; the D is unclear. Trimming removed 0 bases from V and 4 bases from J, with 6 bases in between. This CDR3 is 14 amino acids long. Germline CDR1 reads LGHNA; CDR2 reads YSLEER. CDR3 in DNA: TGCGCCAGCAGCCAAGAATCCTTCACCGGGGAGCTGTTTTTT. It encodes CASSQESFTGELFF.

This sequence joins TRBV28 and TRBJ1-6; 9 positions agree with TRBD1. The germline CDR1 and CDR2 sequences are MDHEN and SYDVKM. V shed 7 bases and J 3 bases; nucleotides not matched to a gene: 7. CDR3 length equals 16 residues. This CDR3 is CASNGDRDGYNSPLHF. For the CDR3, the DNA is TGTGCCAGCAACGGGGACAGGGACGGCTATAATTCACCCCTCCACTTT.

The chain carries TRBV9 and TRBJ2-5; TRBD2 aligns across 8 bases. The length of the CDR3 is 16 residues. Germline V gene lookup returns CDR1 SGDLS and CDR2 YYNGEE. V lost 0 bases to trimming and J lost 2 bases; unmatched junction nucleotides: 6. CDR3: CASSVEGSGIQETQYF. In DNA, the CDR3 is TGTGCCAGCAGCGTAGAGGGTAGCGGGATTCAAGAGACCCAGTACTTC.

The chain has TRBV19 and TRBJ1-4; D is perhaps TRBD1 (5 bases). V dropped 9 bases and J dropped 8 bases, with 19 bases sitting between them. CDR3 length: 14 amino acids. The germline V gene has CDR1 LNHDA and CDR2 SQIVND (reference sequence). DNA of the CDR3: TGTGCCAGCAGAACGAGGGGAGGTAACGAAAAACTGTTTTTT. This translates into CASRTRGGNEKLFF.

The chain employs TRBV7-3 and TRBJ2-7; 8 positions match TRBD2. Germline V gene data show CDR1 as SGHTA and CDR2 as FQGTGA. V lost 5 bases to trimming and J lost 4 bases; unmatched junction nucleotides: 13. The CDR3 spans 16 residues. CDR3 residues: CASSLQRASGPYEQYF. CDR3 in DNA: TGTGCCAGCAGCCTACAGCGGGCTAGCGGGCCTTACGAGCAGTACTTC.

The chain couples TRBV9 to TRBJ2-2; the match to TRBD2 covers 11 bases. This CDR3 is 17 amino acids long. V shed 2 bases and J 6 bases; nucleotides not matched to a gene: 9. Germline assignment: CDR1 SGDLS and CDR2 YYNGEE. In nucleotides, the CDR3 is TGTGCCAGCAGCGTCAATAGCGGGAGGGCGGCGGCCGGGGAGCTGTTTTTT. Translated: CASSVNSGRAAAGELFF.

The chain has TRBV4-2 and TRBJ2-5; D is unclear. Per germline, CDR1 LGHNA and CDR2 YNFKEQ. The V and J ends lost 1 base and 5 bases respectively, with 8 bases between them. CDR3 size: 13 residues. The CDR3 protein is CASSQGQYETQYF. The CDR3 coding sequence is TGTGCCAGCAGCCAAGGGCAGTACGAGACCCAGTACTTC.

This chain uses TRBV5-1 with TRBJ2-4, with 9 nucleotides matching TRBD2. The CDR3 runs to 16 residues. V was pared by 4 bases and J by 12 bases, with 17 bases of the junction left unmatched. The V gene's germline CDR1 is SGHRS and CDR2 YFSETQ. Here the CDR3 reads CASSQREIAGVDNQYF. The CDR3 nucleotides read TGCGCCAGCAGCCAACGGGAGATAGCGGGAGTGGATAATCAGTACTTC.

The chain joins TRBV5-6 to TRBJ2-2; 13 bases are shared with TRBD2. The germline CDR1 and CDR2 sequences are SGHDT and YYEEEE. The CDR3 consists of 17 residues. The V segment lost 4 bases and the J segment 3 bases; nucleotides outside the gene matches: 6. The CDR3 loop is CASSSRTSGSYTGELFF. The CDR3 nucleotides read TGTGCCAGCAGCAGCAGGACTAGCGGGAGTTACACCGGGGAGCTGTTTTTT.

This clone was counted once. The V gene is TRBV6-6, the J gene TRBJ1-4, with 8 bases matching TRBD1. The V segment lost 6 bases and the J segment 6 bases; nucleotides outside the gene matches: 9. This CDR3 has 15 residues. Germline lookup yields CDR1 MNHNY and CDR2 SVGAGI (reference sequence). CDR3 amino acids: CASSFDRGSDEKLFF. CDR3 in DNA: TGTGCCAGCAGCTTCGACAGGGGTAGCGATGAAAAACTGTTTTTT.

J is TRBJ2-5 and V is TRBV19, with 7 bases that match TRBD2. The trim removed 6 bases at V and 2 bases at J, leaving 9 bases unmatched. CDR1 is LNHDA and CDR2 is SQIVND in the germline V gene (reference sequence). The CDR3 is made up of 15 amino acids. The CDR3 protein is CASRVTSASQETQYF. Written as DNA, the CDR3 is TGTGCCAGTAGGGTAACTAGCGCCTCTCAAGAGACCCAGTACTTC.

The table lists this clone with a count of one. The chain is built from TRBV3-1 (or the pseudogene TRBV3-2) and TRBJ2-7, with a weak D call TRBD2 (5 bases). V was trimmed by 1 base and J by 2 bases, leaving 9 bases between them. Germline CDR1 and CDR2: LGHDT and YNNKEL (reference sequence). The CDR3 extends over 14 amino acids. CDR3 bases: TGTGCCAGCAGCCAAGGGACTTCCACCTACGAGCAGTACTTC. This encodes CASSQGTSTYEQYF.

This clone was seen a single time. The chain is built from TRBV28 and TRBJ2-7, with D possibly matching TRBD2 (6 bases). The germline V and J ends were trimmed by 9 bases and 7 bases, with 22 bases remaining between them. Per the germline V gene, CDR1 is MDHEN and CDR2 is SYDVKM. The CDR3 has 14 residues. Here the CDR3 reads CASLPAGPTGEQYF. CDR3 in DNA: TGTGCCAGTCTTCCGGCGGGGCCAACGGGGGAGCAGTACTTC. Together with reference TRBV28 and TRBJ2-7, the CDR3 gives the full variable domain: DVKVTQSSRYLVKRTGEKVFLECVQDMDHENMFWYRQDPGLGLRLIYFSYDVKMKEKGDIPEGYSVSREKKERFSLILESASTNQTSMYLCASLPAGPTGEQYFGPGTRLTVT.

The CDR3 DNA follows: TGTGCCAGCAGACGTAGCTCTGGAAACACCATATATTTT. Its translation is CASRRSSGNTIYF. This chain connects TRBV27 to TRBJ1-3, with D unclear. CDR3 length: 13 residues. In germline, CDR1 is MNHEY, CDR2 SMNVEV (reference sequence). Trimming removed 6 bases from V and 0 bases from J, with 6 bases in between.

The V gene is TRBV28, the J gene TRBJ1-3; 7 bases agree with TRBD1. The junction had 6 bases not matched to a gene; V was cut back by 1 base and J by 0 bases. The CDR3 loop spans 17 amino acids. From germline, CDR1 is MDHEN and CDR2 SYDVKM. The CDR3 region is CASSLYATGISGNTIYF. CDR3 coding DNA: TGTGCCAGCAGTTTATACGCGACAGGGATCTCTGGAAACACCATATATTTT.

The chain combines TRBV19 with TRBJ1-1; maybe TRBD1 (6 bases). The CDR3 length is 15 residues. V lost 5 bases to trimming and J lost 4 bases, with 17 bases between them. In germline, CDR1 is LNHDA, CDR2 SQIVND (reference sequence). This chain's CDR3 is CASSFPGDWGTEAFF. CDR3 DNA: TGTGCCAGTAGTTTCCCAGGGGATTGGGGCACTGAAGCTTTCTTT.

This clone was recorded only once. The chain recombines TRBV19 with TRBJ1-2; D may be TRBD1 (6 bases). Between the trimmed V and J ends, which lost 7 bases and 6 bases, there was a span of 15 bases. CDR3 length equals 13 residues. Germline lookup yields CDR1 LNHDA and CDR2 SQIVND (reference sequence). The CDR3 DNA is TGTGCCAGTACAGTACACAGGGAAGATGGCTACACCTTC. As protein: CASTVHREDGYTF.

This clone was seen a few times. The chain links TRBV19 to TRBJ1-1, with 9 positions matching TRBD1. V shed 4 bases and J 5 bases; nucleotides not matched to a gene: 11. Germline loops: CDR1 LNHDA, CDR2 SQIVND (reference sequence). The CDR3 length is 16 residues. CDR3 residues: CASSREGGTGNTEAFF. The CDR3 region has the DNA TGTGCCAGTAGTAGGGAAGGGGGGACAGGGAATACTGAAGCTTTCTTT. The complete variable domain, with remaining parts taken from reference TRBV19 and TRBJ1-1, reads DGGITQSPKYLFRKEGQNVTLSCEQNLNHDAMYWYRQDPGQGLRLIYYSQIVNDFQKGDIAEGYSVSREKKESFPLTVTSAQKNPTAFYLCASSREGGTGNTEAFFGQGTRLTVV.

The gene calls are TRBV6-2 or TRBV6-3 and TRBJ2-1, with 15 bases aligning to TRBD2. J was trimmed by 6 bases and V by 2 bases; bases with no gene match: 11. This CDR3 region has 19 residues. CDR1 MNHEY and CDR2 SVGEGT come from the germline V gene. The CDR3: CASSYPNQGLAGGFNEQFF. The CDR3 coding sequence is TGTGCCAGCAGTTACCCAAACCAAGGACTAGCGGGAGGGTTCAATGAGCAGTTCTTC.